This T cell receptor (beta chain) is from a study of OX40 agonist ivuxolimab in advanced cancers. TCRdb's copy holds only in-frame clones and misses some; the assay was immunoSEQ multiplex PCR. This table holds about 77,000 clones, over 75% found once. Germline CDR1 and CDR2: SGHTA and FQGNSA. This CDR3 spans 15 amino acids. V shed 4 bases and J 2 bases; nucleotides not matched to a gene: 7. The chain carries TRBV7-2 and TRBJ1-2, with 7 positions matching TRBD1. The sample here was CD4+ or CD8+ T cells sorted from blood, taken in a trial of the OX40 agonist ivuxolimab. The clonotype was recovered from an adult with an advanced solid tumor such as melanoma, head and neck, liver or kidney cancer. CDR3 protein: CASSSMTGRNYGYTF. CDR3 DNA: TGTGCCAGCAGCTCCATGACAGGGAGAAACTATGGCTACACCTTC.